This TCR beta chain is from a study of T cell repertoires in cytomegalovirus infection (dated by TCRdb to about 2019). Background for the entire study: The HLA type of each donor mattered for the analysis, because public TCR beta signatures pointed to carriage of CMV infection along with the matching HLA type.

As to this clonotype: Its antigen remains unidentified. Qualities for individual bases were not recorded, and no much larger clone is one base off.

The germline V gene yields SGHTA for CDR1 and FQGNSA for CDR2. The junction shows trimming of 2 bases on V and 6 bases on J, plus 15 bases between the germline ends. The cysteine opens and the phenylalanine closes a CDR3 of 15 amino acids. Only the CDR3 part of the read is kept: 45 bases, read in frame from the first base. Sequenced using an Illumina HiSeq 1500. In TCRdb, the public reads were trimmed at Q25 with fastp and aligned with MiXCR, with productive beta chains retained. Rows are combined by CDR3 protein, so each entry shows the most common genes and DNA. This sample holds 65,000 to 90,000 distinct CDR3 sequences; 3.5% to 4% were observed only once. The ten largest clones capture about 22% of the sample. Beyond this particular receptor, the publication reports: Cumulative frequency of public TCR beta family members discriminated carriers of CMV infection plus the relevant HLA type in this cohort and an independent approximately 350-donor cohort. In the ex vivo response, HLA-C-restricted CMV-specific TCR beta clonotypes were dominant, and in two of eight donors the single most frequent clonotype came from this HLA-C-restricted group.

Material for sequencing was PBMCs. This receptor was taken from a human donor in good health (CMV status not recorded). Some clones in this sample may be carry-over from other donors' samples. Rearrangement joined TRBV7-2 to TRBJ2-3; no confident D gene assignment can be made. The bases are TGTGCCAGCAGCTTATCCTCGCACAAAGGGGATACGCAGTATTTT. This is translated as CASSLSSHKGDTQYF.